Listed below are T cell receptor beta chains from one sample, sequenced in a study of CD8 T cell repertoires and HIV-1 epitope variants. The protocol was immunoSEQ multiplex PCR, while the TCRdb copy is restricted to in-frame clones and leaves out a portion. Among 90,000 or so clones, 70% to 75% were seen once, and the ten largest hold roughly 26%. The sample comprised uncultured baseline CD8+ T cells from peripheral blood mononuclear cells (PBMCs). These receptors originate from a male donor with HIV. Each CDR3 is given with its conserved first and last residue. Fields, in order: V gene, CDR3 length, clone size, J gene, D gene, CDR3 protein, CDR3 DNA. The D gene is left open where the match is weak. Not all rows give a size; the values are once, few, many and, for expanded clones, a class.

v_gene: TRBV5-1; len: 15; abundance: .; j_gene: TRBJ2-3; d_gene: TRBD2; CDR3aa: CASSFKRGGQDTQYF; CDR3nt: TGCGCCAGCAGCTTCAAGCGGGGGGGACAAGATACGCAGTATTTT
v_gene: TRBV18; len: 15; abundance: .; j_gene: TRBJ2-1; d_gene: TRBD1; CDR3aa: CASSLQGARNNEQFF; CDR3nt: TGTGCCAGCTCTTTACAGGGGGCGAGGAACAATGAGCAGTTCTTC
v_gene: TRBV29-1; len: 13; abundance: .; j_gene: TRBJ2-7; d_gene: TRBD1; CDR3aa: CSVEGQGDYEQYF; CDR3nt: TGCAGCGTGGAGGGACAGGGGGACTACGAGCAGTACTTC
v_gene: TRBV4-2; len: 13; abundance: .; j_gene: TRBJ2-5; d_gene: .; CDR3aa: CASSPTAQETQYF; CDR3nt: TGTGCCAGCAGCCCGACAGCCCAAGAGACCCAGTACTTC
v_gene: TRBV5-4; len: 17; abundance: .; j_gene: TRBJ2-3; d_gene: .; CDR3aa: CASSLRVLGLHTDTQYF; CDR3nt: TGTGCCAGCAGCTTAAGGGTTCTCGGACTGCACACAGATACGCAGTATTTT
v_gene: TRBV2; len: 16; abundance: .; j_gene: TRBJ2-3; d_gene: TRBD2; CDR3aa: CASSKQASGGTDTQYF; CDR3nt: TGTGCCAGCTCCAAGCAGGCTAGCGGGGGAACAGATACGCAGTATTTT
v_gene: TRBV7-2; len: 14; abundance: .; j_gene: TRBJ2-3; d_gene: TRBD1; CDR3aa: CASSSRGRTDTQYF; CDR3nt: TGTGCCAGCAGCTCCAGGGGGCGCACAGATACGCAGTATTTT
v_gene: TRBV5-1; len: 15; abundance: .; j_gene: TRBJ1-5; d_gene: .; CDR3aa: CASSLEGQRNQPQHF; CDR3nt: TGCGCCAGCAGCTTGGAGGGGCAACGCAATCAGCCCCAGCATTTT
v_gene: TRBV14; len: 11; abundance: .; j_gene: TRBJ2-1; d_gene: .; CDR3aa: CASSQVDEQFF; CDR3nt: TGTGCCAGCAGCCAAGTCGATGAGCAGTTCTTC
v_gene: TRBV19; len: 17; abundance: .; j_gene: TRBJ2-1; d_gene: .; CDR3aa: CASTRTGRPDRYNEQFF; CDR3nt: TGTGCCAGTACCCGAACGGGGCGGCCGGATCGGTACAATGAGCAGTTCTTC
v_gene: TRBV28; len: 13; abundance: once; j_gene: TRBJ1-4; d_gene: .; CDR3aa: CASRPPGGEKLFF; CDR3nt: TGTGCCAGCAGACCCCCGGGTGGTGAAAAACTGTTTTTT
v_gene: TRBV6-1; len: 15; abundance: .; j_gene: TRBJ2-7; d_gene: TRBD2; CDR3aa: CASSESLAGTYEQYF; CDR3nt: TGTGCCAGCAGTGAAAGTCTAGCGGGGACCTACGAGCAGTACTTC
v_gene: TRBV9; len: 13; abundance: .; j_gene: TRBJ1-3; d_gene: .; CDR3aa: CASKQVQENTIYF; CDR3nt: TGTGCCAGCAAACAGGTACAGGAAAACACCATATATTTT
v_gene: TRBV6-1; len: 15; abundance: .; j_gene: TRBJ1-4; d_gene: .; CDR3aa: CASKSGSPSREKLFF; CDR3nt: TGTGCCAGCAAATCAGGGAGCCCTAGTCGTGAAAAACTGTTTTTT
v_gene: TRBV28; len: 12; abundance: .; j_gene: TRBJ1-2; d_gene: .; CDR3aa: CASSLKGYGYTF; CDR3nt: TGTGCCAGCAGTTTAAAGGGTTATGGCTACACCTTC
v_gene: TRBV28; len: 18; abundance: .; j_gene: TRBJ1-5; d_gene: TRBD1; CDR3aa: CASSFEVRQGYSNQPQHF; CDR3nt: TGTGCCAGCAGTTTTGAGGTCCGACAGGGTTATAGCAATCAGCCCCAGCATTTT
v_gene: TRBV6-6; len: 14; abundance: .; j_gene: TRBJ2-7; d_gene: .; CDR3aa: CASSYSPQSYEQYF; CDR3nt: TGTGCCAGCAGTTACTCCCCGCAGTCCTACGAGCAGTACTTC
v_gene: TRBV19; len: 14; abundance: .; j_gene: TRBJ1-1; d_gene: .; CDR3aa: CASITLRGNAEAFF; CDR3nt: TGTGCCAGTATTACGTTACGAGGTAACGCTGAAGCTTTCTTT
v_gene: TRBV28; len: 15; abundance: .; j_gene: TRBJ1-2; d_gene: .; CDR3aa: CASSLRWDTNYGYTF; CDR3nt: TGTGCCAGCAGTTTAAGGTGGGACACTAACTATGGCTACACCTTC
v_gene: TRBV28; len: 10; abundance: few; j_gene: TRBJ1-1; d_gene: .; CDR3aa: CATRGGKAFF; CDR3nt: TGTGCCACCCGTGGGGGTAAAGCTTTCTTT
v_gene: TRBV6-5; len: 12; abundance: .; j_gene: TRBJ2-3; d_gene: .; CDR3aa: CASSAAPDTQYF; CDR3nt: TGTGCCAGCTCTGCCGCCCCAGATACGCAGTATTTT
v_gene: TRBV5-1; len: 14; abundance: many; j_gene: TRBJ2-7; d_gene: TRBD1; CDR3aa: CASSLRTGAYEQYF; CDR3nt: TGCGCCAGCAGCTTGCGGACAGGGGCCTACGAGCAGTACTTC
v_gene: TRBV2; len: 11; abundance: .; j_gene: TRBJ2-7; d_gene: .; CDR3aa: CASTQAYEQYF; CDR3nt: TGTGCCAGCACGCAAGCCTACGAGCAGTACTTC
v_gene: TRBV11-2; len: 16; abundance: .; j_gene: TRBJ2-2; d_gene: .; CDR3aa: CASSLLRHVDTGELFF; CDR3nt: TGTGCCAGCAGCTTATTAAGACACGTCGACACCGGGGAGCTGTTTTTT
v_gene: TRBV18; len: 18; abundance: .; j_gene: TRBJ1-2; d_gene: .; CDR3aa: CASSPTSSWSRQAYGYTF; CDR3nt: TGTGCCAGCTCACCTACGTCGAGCTGGTCCAGACAGGCCTATGGCTACACCTTC
v_gene: TRBV14; len: 15; abundance: .; j_gene: TRBJ2-3; d_gene: .; CDR3aa: CASSHPGLGADTQYF; CDR3nt: TGTGCCAGCAGCCACCCCGGCCTAGGGGCAGATACGCAGTATTTT
v_gene: TRBV2; len: 15; abundance: few; j_gene: TRBJ1-2; d_gene: TRBD1; CDR3aa: CAGGPGTGGDNGYTF; CDR3nt: TGTGCCGGGGGTCCCGGGACAGGGGGCGATAATGGCTACACCTTC
v_gene: TRBV5-1; len: 14; abundance: once; j_gene: TRBJ2-7; d_gene: TRBD1; CDR3aa: CASSSSTGTYEQYF; CDR3nt: TGCGCCAGCAGCTCATCGACAGGGACCTACGAGCAGTACTTC
v_gene: TRBV4-2; len: 14; abundance: .; j_gene: TRBJ1-5; d_gene: .; CDR3aa: CASSQTPGNQPQHF; CDR3nt: TGTGCCAGCAGCCAAACACCGGGCAATCAGCCCCAGCATTTT
v_gene: TRBV25-1; len: 15; abundance: .; j_gene: TRBJ2-5; d_gene: .; CDR3aa: CASSELGNTQETQYF; CDR3nt: TGTGCCAGCAGTGAATTGGGCAACACCCAAGAGACCCAGTACTTC
v_gene: TRBV9; len: 13; abundance: .; j_gene: TRBJ1-5; d_gene: .; CDR3aa: CASSVQGSQPQHF; CDR3nt: TGTGCCAGCAGCGTCCAGGGTAGTCAGCCCCAGCATTTT
v_gene: TRBV5-1; len: 14; abundance: .; j_gene: TRBJ2-3; d_gene: .; CDR3aa: CASSGELGTDTQYF; CDR3nt: TGCGCCAGCTCTGGGGAATTGGGCACAGATACGCAGTATTTT
v_gene: TRBV5-6; len: 14; abundance: .; j_gene: TRBJ2-7; d_gene: .; CDR3aa: CASSLWRQSYEQYF; CDR3nt: TGTGCCAGCAGCTTGTGGAGGCAGTCCTACGAGCAGTACTTC
v_gene: TRBV5-8; len: 14; abundance: .; j_gene: TRBJ2-7; d_gene: TRBD1; CDR3aa: CASSRDRGLYEQYF; CDR3nt: TGTGCCAGCAGCCGGGACAGGGGCCTCTACGAGCAGTACTTC
v_gene: TRBV25-1; len: 15; abundance: .; j_gene: TRBJ2-1; d_gene: TRBD2; CDR3aa: CASSEASGPYNEQFF; CDR3nt: TGTGCCAGCAGTGAGGCTAGCGGGCCTTACAATGAGCAGTTCTTC
v_gene: TRBV5-1; len: 13; abundance: many; j_gene: TRBJ2-7; d_gene: .; CDR3aa: CASSPWDGYEQYF; CDR3nt: TGCGCCAGCAGCCCATGGGACGGCTACGAGCAGTACTTC
v_gene: TRBV27; len: 16; abundance: once; j_gene: TRBJ2-5; d_gene: TRBD1; CDR3aa: CASSTGTGGVIETQYF; CDR3nt: TGTGCCAGCAGTACGGGGACAGGGGGAGTTATAGAGACCCAGTACTTC
v_gene: TRBV6-5; len: 14; abundance: .; j_gene: TRBJ2-7; d_gene: TRBD2; CDR3aa: CASSIAGLVSEQYF; CDR3nt: TGTGCCAGCAGTATCGCCGGACTAGTCAGCGAGCAGTACTTC
v_gene: TRBV28; len: 14; abundance: .; j_gene: TRBJ2-5; d_gene: .; CDR3aa: CASSFPDGQETQYF; CDR3nt: TGTGCCAGCAGTTTCCCGGACGGGCAAGAGACCCAGTACTTC
v_gene: TRBV5-1; len: 12; abundance: .; j_gene: TRBJ2-3; d_gene: .; CDR3aa: CASSLGADTQYF; CDR3nt: TGCGCCAGCAGTCTAGGGGCAGATACGCAGTATTTT
v_gene: TRBV20-1; len: 11; abundance: few; j_gene: TRBJ2-2; d_gene: .; CDR3aa: CSAPGTGELFF; CDR3nt: TGCAGTGCCCCAGGTACCGGGGAGCTGTTTTTT
v_gene: TRBV15; len: 13; abundance: once; j_gene: TRBJ1-1; d_gene: .; CDR3aa: CATTLSDGTEAFF; CDR3nt: TGTGCCACCACCCTGTCGGATGGCACTGAAGCTTTCTTT
v_gene: TRBV7-2; len: 14; abundance: .; j_gene: TRBJ1-2; d_gene: TRBD1; CDR3aa: CASSLGGGAGGYTF; CDR3nt: TGTGCCAGCAGCTTAGGAGGGGGCGCGGGTGGCTACACCTTC
v_gene: TRBV6-6; len: 15; abundance: few; j_gene: TRBJ2-1; d_gene: .; CDR3aa: CASSYSIGQSNEQFF; CDR3nt: TGTGCCAGCAGTTACTCGATAGGACAAAGCAATGAGCAGTTCTTC
v_gene: TRBV18; len: 14; abundance: .; j_gene: TRBJ1-2; d_gene: .; CDR3aa: CASSLSGQNYGYTF; CDR3nt: TGTGCCAGCTCACTAAGCGGACAGAACTATGGCTACACCTTC
v_gene: TRBV5-1; len: 14; abundance: .; j_gene: TRBJ2-1; d_gene: .; CDR3aa: CASSLAQGGNEQFF; CDR3nt: TGCGCCAGCAGCTTGGCGCAGGGGGGAAATGAGCAGTTCTTC
v_gene: TRBV7-2; len: 13; abundance: .; j_gene: TRBJ1-1; d_gene: .; CDR3aa: CASSVRGSTEAFF; CDR3nt: TGTGCCAGCAGCGTCAGGGGTAGCACTGAAGCTTTCTTT
v_gene: TRBV5-4; len: 16; abundance: once; j_gene: TRBJ2-5; d_gene: TRBD2; CDR3aa: CASSSLTGTSVETQYF; CDR3nt: TGTGCCAGCAGCTCCCTAACCGGGACTAGCGTAGAGACCCAGTACTTC
v_gene: TRBV7-2; len: 17; abundance: few; j_gene: TRBJ2-5; d_gene: .; CDR3aa: CASSPTLRGLGRETQYF; CDR3nt: TGTGCCAGCAGCCCCACCCTTCGAGGGCTGGGTAGAGAGACCCAGTACTTC
v_gene: TRBV11-3; len: 15; abundance: .; j_gene: TRBJ2-1; d_gene: TRBD2; CDR3aa: CASSLISGAYNEQFF; CDR3nt: TGTGCCAGCAGCTTAATTAGCGGGGCGTACAATGAGCAGTTCTTC
v_gene: TRBV7-3; len: 13; abundance: many; j_gene: TRBJ1-2; d_gene: .; CDR3aa: CAVDGGGLAGYTF; CDR3nt: TGTGCCGTAGATGGGGGCGGGCTAGCTGGCTACACCTTC